A selection of T cell receptor beta chains follows, all from one sample in a study of siplizumab effects on memory and regulatory T cells. Method: immunoSEQ multiplex PCR; TCRdb's copy keeps in-frame clones and lacks some. The sample lists some 100,000 clones, more than 85% occurring once. Sequenced: CD8+ T cells sorted from blood. The receptors here all came from a human donor in good health. Each CDR3 is given with its conserved first and last residue. The D gene is left open where the match is weak. Some rows have no size entry. The others give once, few or many, or a class for an expanded clone.

CDR3 protein,CDR3 DNA,D gene,J gene,clone size,V gene
CASSPETGGSTEAFF,TGTGCCAGCTCACCGGAGACAGGGGGGAGCACTGAAGCTTTCTTT,TRBD1,TRBJ1-1,.,TRBV18
CASSQGTGDNTGELFF,TGCGCCAGCAGCCAAGGGACAGGGGATAACACCGGGGAGCTGTTTTTT,TRBD1,TRBJ2-2,.,TRBV4-3
CASSWGGQEETQYF,TGTGCCAGCAGCTGGGGCGGGCAGGAAGAGACCCAGTACTTC,.,TRBJ2-5,.,TRBV5-6
CASFTMGGGTEAFF,TGTGCCAGCTTCACCATGGGTGGGGGCACTGAAGCTTTCTTT,.,TRBJ1-1,.,TRBV18
CAVRDYHNEQFF,TGTGCCGTACGGGACTACCACAATGAGCAGTTCTTC,TRBD2,TRBJ2-1,.,TRBV6-5
CASSKGRVGYTF,TGTGCCAGTAGTAAAGGGAGAGTTGGCTACACCTTC,.,TRBJ1-2,.,TRBV19
CASSLGAVNEQFF,TGTGCCAGCAGCTTAGGGGCTGTCAATGAGCAGTTCTTC,.,TRBJ2-1,.,TRBV13
CASSQGPNTGELFF,TGTGCCAGCAGCCAAGGTCCGAACACCGGGGAGCTGTTTTTT,.,TRBJ2-2,.,TRBV11-2
CASSPPSPNHYEQYF,TGTGCCAGCAGCCCCCCCAGCCCCAACCATTACGAGCAGTACTTC,.,TRBJ2-7,.,TRBV7-9
CASSLVHYEQYF,TGTGCCAGCAGCTTAGTACACTACGAGCAGTACTTC,.,TRBJ2-7,.,TRBV7-9
CASLAHREWRYGYTF,TGTGCCAGCCTTGCTCACAGGGAATGGAGGTATGGCTACACCTTC,.,TRBJ1-2,.,TRBV6-1
CASSLTPNQPQHF,TGTGCCAGCAGCTTAACACCTAATCAGCCCCAGCATTTT,.,TRBJ1-5,.,TRBV11-3
CASSPSPGVNTEAFF,TGCGCCAGCAGTCCCTCTCCTGGGGTAAACACTGAAGCTTTCTTT,.,TRBJ1-1,.,TRBV5-1
CASSSLAGAYEQYF,TGTGCCAGCAGTTCTCTAGCGGGAGCCTACGAGCAGTACTTC,TRBD2,TRBJ2-7,.,TRBV27
CASSPFGGRILSGTGELFF,TGTGCCAGCAGCCCATTCGGGGGCCGCATATTATCGGGCACCGGGGAGCTGTTTTTT,.,TRBJ2-2,.,TRBV7-2
CASSWTENTEAFF,TGTGCCAGCAGCTGGACAGAGAACACTGAAGCTTTCTTT,.,TRBJ1-1,.,TRBV5-6
CASSLAGGRGNTEAFF,TGTGCCAGCAGCTTAGCAGGAGGCAGGGGGAACACTGAAGCTTTCTTT,.,TRBJ1-1,.,TRBV13
CASSLERTVNQPQHF,TGTGCCAGCAGCTTAGAAAGGACGGTCAATCAGCCCCAGCATTTT,.,TRBJ1-5,once,TRBV7-8
CASSLSPGPSTDTQYF,TGTGCCAGCAGTTTATCGCCAGGCCCTAGCACAGATACGCAGTATTTT,.,TRBJ2-3,.,TRBV27
CASSPQGQGAFLSYGYTF,TGTGCCAGCTCACCACAAGGACAGGGGGCATTTTTAAGCTATGGCTACACCTTC,TRBD1,TRBJ1-2,.,TRBV18
CASSQDSGWTEAFF,TGCGCCAGCAGCCAAGATTCAGGGTGGACTGAAGCTTTCTTT,.,TRBJ1-1,.,TRBV4-1
CASSQTGSRYGYTF,TGTGCCAGCAGCCAAACAGGTTCCCGCTATGGCTACACCTTC,.,TRBJ1-2,.,TRBV4-2
CASSPGPSNNEQFF,TGTGCCAGCAGCCCGGGACCGTCAAACAATGAGCAGTTCTTC,.,TRBJ2-1,.,TRBV11-3
CASSQEGGPRGVVQETQYF,TGCGCCAGCAGCCAAGAAGGGGGACCCAGGGGGGTAGTCCAAGAGACCCAGTACTTC,.,TRBJ2-5,.,TRBV4-1
CASSVESVSSSYNEQFF,TGTGCCAGCAGCGTAGAGTCCGTCAGCAGCTCCTACAATGAGCAGTTCTTC,.,TRBJ2-1,.,TRBV9
CASSLNQGASPLHF,TGCGCCAGCAGCTTGAACCAGGGAGCTTCACCCCTCCACTTT,.,TRBJ1-6,.,TRBV5-1
CARTYLGGNTEAFF,TGTGCCCGGACCTACCTTGGGGGGAACACTGAAGCTTTCTTT,.,TRBJ1-1,few,TRBV30
CASSMSSGKGETQYF,TGTGCCAGTAGTATGAGTAGCGGGAAGGGAGAGACCCAGTACTTC,TRBD2,TRBJ2-5,.,TRBV19
CASSLESGDRDTEAFF,TGTGCCAGCAGCTTAGAGTCTGGGGACAGGGACACTGAAGCTTTCTTT,TRBD1,TRBJ1-1,.,TRBV11-3
CAWSKMDSGSYEQYF,TGTGCCTGGTCGAAAATGGATTCGGGCTCCTACGAGCAGTACTTC,.,TRBJ2-7,.,TRBV30
CATSRGRTGPTDTQYF,TGTGCCACCAGCAGAGGTAGGACAGGGCCAACAGATACGCAGTATTTT,TRBD1,TRBJ2-3,.,TRBV15
CASSQELAENEQFF,TGTGCCAGCAGCCAAGAACTAGCCGAGAATGAGCAGTTCTTC,.,TRBJ2-1,.,TRBV4-2
CASSSGTSGYNEQFF,TGTGCCAGCAGTTCAGGGACTAGCGGTTACAATGAGCAGTTCTTC,TRBD2,TRBJ2-1,.,TRBV27
CASSLEGQRYQETQYF,TGTGCCAGCAGCTTAGAGGGACAGCGATACCAAGAGACCCAGTACTTC,TRBD1,TRBJ2-5,.,TRBV11-2
CASSQDRGQGAYNEQFF,TGCGCCAGCAGCCAAGATCGGGGGCAGGGGGCCTACAATGAGCAGTTCTTC,.,TRBJ2-1,.,TRBV4-3
CARVGNGGATGELFF,TGTGCCAGGGTGGGCAACGGTGGGGCCACCGGGGAGCTGTTTTTT,.,TRBJ2-2,once,TRBV6-1
CASSLSGSSYNEQFF,TGTGCCAGCAGTTTATCGGGGAGCTCCTACAATGAGCAGTTCTTC,.,TRBJ2-1,.,TRBV27
CASSIVVGDTQYF,TGTGCCAGTAGTATAGTAGTCGGGGATACGCAGTATTTT,.,TRBJ2-3,.,TRBV19
CASSLNRNTEAFF,TGTGCCAGCAGCCTGAATCGGAACACTGAAGCTTTCTTT,.,TRBJ1-1,.,TRBV6-6